This is a list of T cell receptor beta chains from one sample in a study of cytomegalovirus exposure and HLA in healthy donors. Only in-frame clones appear in the TCRdb table, and some are missing; sequencing was by immunoSEQ multiplex PCR. The table has roughly 100,000 clones, around 70% seen once. The source material was PBMCs. Receptor source: a man aged 40-49 years in good health and CMV-seronegative. Both conserved end residues are part of each CDR3. A D gene is named only where the DNA matches it firmly. A clone size is listed for some rows: how often the clone was seen (once, few, many), or a class if it is expanded.

>TRBJ2-7|NA|TRBV4-3|TRBD1
TGCGCCAGCAGCCAAGAGAGGGACAGAGCCTACGAGCAGTACTTC
CASSQERDRAYEQYF
>TRBJ2-7|NA|TRBV6-6|NA
TGTGCCAGCAGTTACCTACAGGGGGGGGAGCAGTACTTC
CASSYLQGGEQYF
>TRBJ2-6|NA|TRBV4-2|NA
TGTGCCAGCAGCCAAGATGACAGCTCTGGGGCCAACGTCCTGACTTTC
CASSQDDSSGANVLTF
>TRBJ1-1|NA|TRBV6-5|NA
TGTGCCAGCAGTTATCGCAGGGAAGCTTTCTTT
CASSYRREAFF
>TRBJ2-1|NA|TRBV6-5|TRBD2
TGTGCCAGCAGTAGCTCCGGGACTAGTGGTGAGCAGTTCTTC
CASSSSGTSGEQFF
>TRBJ2-7|few|TRBV5-1|NA
TGCGCCAGCAGCTTACAGGGTTACGAGCAGTACTTC
CASSLQGYEQYF
>TRBJ1-1|few|TRBV4-1|NA
TGCGCCAGCAGCCAAGATCGGTGGTCCACTGAAGCTTTCTTT
CASSQDRWSTEAFF
>TRBJ1-1|few|TRBV9|NA
TGTGCCAGCAGCGTAGTTGGGCAGGGCCCTGAAGCTTTCTTT
CASSVVGQGPEAFF
>TRBJ2-5|NA|TRBV19|NA
TGTGCCAGTAGTATTAGTAGCGCTGGGGCCCAGTACTTC
CASSISSAGAQYF
>TRBJ2-7|NA|TRBV4-1|NA
TGCGCCAGCAGCCCCTCCGGGATACTCTACTACGAGCAGTACTTC
CASSPSGILYYEQYF
>TRBJ2-7|NA|TRBV19|TRBD2
TGTGCCAGTAGTATAGCGGGAGGGTCGTACGAGCAGTACTTC
CASSIAGGSYEQYF
>TRBJ2-1|NA|TRBV6-5|TRBD2
TGTGCCAGTACACGGGGGGGGTCCTACAATGAGCAGTTCTTC
CASTRGGSYNEQFF
>TRBJ1-2|few|TRBV5-1|NA
TGCGCCAGCAGCCACTTAGAAGACTATGGCTACACCTTC
CASSHLEDYGYTF
>TRBJ2-5|NA|TRBV29-1|NA
TGCAGCGTTGTGGGGGCCAGCAGAGAGACCCAGTACTTC
CSVVGASRETQYF
>TRBJ2-7|NA|TRBV5-1|TRBD1
TGCGCCAGCAGCTTGTTTGTGAACAGGGGGCTCGACGAGCAGTACTTC
CASSLFVNRGLDEQYF
>TRBJ2-7|few|TRBV30|NA
TGTGCCTGGGCCTTGCAGGCCAACGAGCAGTACTTC
CAWALQANEQYF
>TRBJ2-3|NA|TRBV10-1|TRBD2
TGCGCCAGCTGCGAGCCGGGACTAGCGGACTCTAGCACAGATACGCAGTATTTT
CASCEPGLADSSTDTQYF
>TRBJ1-4|once|TRBV4-2|NA
TGTGCCAGCAGCCAACGATCCAGGGCCCAAAATGAAAAACTGTTTTTT
CASSQRSRAQNEKLFF
>TRBJ2-3|few|TRBV11-2|NA
TGTGCCAGCAGCCACACAGGGAGCGGGACCTTCACAGATACGCAGTATTTT
CASSHTGSGTFTDTQYF
>TRBJ2-2|NA|TRBV7-2|NA
TGTGCCAGCAGCAGGTGGGGGCGGACCGGGGAGCTGTTTTTT
CASSRWGRTGELFF
>TRBJ2-1|NA|TRBV6-1|TRBD2
TGTGCCAGCAGTGAAAGAGCGGGGATATACAATGAGCAGTTCTTC
CASSERAGIYNEQFF
>TRBJ2-2|few|TRBV30|TRBD2
TGTGCCTGGAGTGTAGATCCGGGAGGGCCGTTCACCGGGGAGCTGTTTTTT
CAWSVDPGGPFTGELFF
>TRBJ2-2|NA|TRBV6-1|TRBD2
TGTGCCAGTGTAGCGGGGGCGTACACCGGGGAGCTGTTTTTT
CASVAGAYTGELFF
>TRBJ1-1|NA|TRBV28|NA
TGTGCCAGCAGTTTATTAGCCACTGAAGCTTTCTTT
CASSLLATEAFF
>TRBJ1-1|NA|TRBV6-5|NA
TGTGCCAGCAGTTATGGGACTGTGGTGACTGAAGCTTTCTTT
CASSYGTVVTEAFF
>TRBJ2-1|few|TRBV11-3|TRBD2
TGTGCCAGCAGCCCTGGACTAGCGGACGAGCAGTTCTTC
CASSPGLADEQFF
>TRBJ2-7|NA|TRBV4-1|NA
TGCGCCAGCAGCCGTGCCGGCGGGACTTCCTCCTACGAGCAGTACTTC
CASSRAGGTSSYEQYF
>TRBJ1-1|NA|TRBV5-1|TRBD1
TGCGCCAGCACCCGACAGGGGGCGCACACTGAAGCTTTCTTT
CASTRQGAHTEAFF
>TRBJ2-7|NA|TRBV2|NA
TGTGCCAGCAGTGATCCGGGGACCTACGAGCAGTACTTC
CASSDPGTYEQYF
>TRBJ1-2|once|TRBV7-9|NA
TGTTCCAGCAGCTCGTCAGACTATGGCTACACCTTC
CSSSSSDYGYTF
>TRBJ2-4|NA|TRBV28|TRBD2
TGTGCCAGCAGTTCGCCCTGGGGACTAGCGGGGTTAGCCAAAAACATTCAGTACTTC
CASSSPWGLAGLAKNIQYF
>TRBJ2-2|NA|TRBV2|TRBD2
TGTGCCAGCAGTGAGACTAGCAGTCCCGGGGAGCTGTTCTTT
CASSETSSPGELFF
>TRBJ1-4|NA|TRBV4-2|TRBD1
TGTGCCAGCAGCCCACCGGGACAGGGTAGAACTAATGAAAAACTGTTTTTT
CASSPPGQGRTNEKLFF
>TRBJ2-1|NA|TRBV29-1|TRBD2
TGCAGCCCTAGACTAGCGGGAGGGCCCTTGGATGAGCAGTTCTTC
CSPRLAGGPLDEQFF
>TRBJ1-2|NA|TRBV28|NA
TGTGCCAGCAGTTTAGGGCCTGGACACTCATATGGCTACACCTTC
CASSLGPGHSYGYTF
>TRBJ2-3|NA|TRBV6-1|NA
TGTGCCAGCAGTGAAATCGGCACAGATACGCAGTATTTT
CASSEIGTDTQYF
>TRBJ2-5|NA|TRBV9|TRBD2
TGTGCCAGCTCAAGCGGGGGGGCCCTGGGTTGGGAGACCCAGTACTTC
CASSSGGALGWETQYF
>TRBJ1-5|NA|TRBV12-2|NA
TGTGCAAGTCGCTTTTCGTCCCATTTT
CASRFSSHF
>TRBJ1-5|NA|TRBV5-6|NA
TGTGCCAGCAGCTTAGCGGGCCGCTATGATCAGCCCCAGCATTTT
CASSLAGRYDQPQHF
>TRBJ1-4|NA|TRBV9|TRBD1
TGTGCCAGCAGCGTAACGACAGGGAATGAAAAACTGTTTTTT
CASSVTTGNEKLFF
>TRBJ2-7|NA|TRBV14|NA
TGTGCCAGCAGCCAAGGAGGCTACGAGCAGTACTTC
CASSQGGYEQYF
>TRBJ2-2|NA|TRBV15|TRBD1
TGTGCCACCAGCAGGGGGGGGACAGGGCGAAACACCGGGGAGCTGTTTTTT
CATSRGGTGRNTGELFF